The 21 T cell receptor beta chains below come from one sample, sequenced in a study of blood T cell repertoires in COVID-19. The repertoire was sequenced with immunoSEQ multiplex PCR; TCRdb's copy has only in-frame clones and lacks some. The data hold under 95,000 clones, with around 88% observed a single time. The sequenced material came from peripheral blood. These receptors all come from a man in his 60s with acute or convalescent COVID-19.

This chain uses TRBV15 with TRBJ2-5; D might be TRBD1 (6 bases). V shed 1 base and J shed 2 bases, with 14 bases lying between them. The germline CDR1 and CDR2 sequences are LNHNV and YYDKDF (reference sequence). CDR3 length equals 16 residues. Here the CDR3 DNA reads TGTGCCACCAGCAGAGGCCCCACAGGGATACAAGAGACCCAGTACTTC. Translation: CATSRGPTGIQETQYF. Together with reference TRBV15 and TRBJ2-5, the CDR3 gives the full variable domain: DAMVIQNPRYQVTQFGKPVTLSCSQTLNHNVMYWYQQKSSQAPKLLFHYYDKDFNNEADTPDNFQSRRPNTSFCFLDIRSPGLGDTAMYLCATSRGPTGIQETQYFGPGTRLLVL.

V usage is TRBV9 and J usage is TRBJ2-1, with 9 bases matching TRBD2. Germline assignment: CDR1 SGDLS and CDR2 YYNGEE. V was clipped by 7 bases and J by 7 bases; unmatched bases: 15. CDR3 size: 16 residues. The CDR3 protein is CASGKKAGGTLNEQFF. CDR3 nucleotides: TGTGCCAGCGGGAAGAAGGCGGGGGGGACCCTGAATGAGCAGTTCTTC.

The V gene is TRBV4-3, the J gene TRBJ1-4; D remains unclear. Germline lookup yields CDR1 LGHNA and CDR2 YSLEER. The CDR3 runs to 15 residues. Trimming shortened V by 1 base and J by 4 bases, and 10 bases separated the two germline ends. Here the CDR3 reads CASSQVAHLNEKLFF. The CDR3 DNA reads TGCGCCAGCAGCCAAGTCGCACACCTTAATGAAAAACTGTTTTTT.

The rearrangement links TRBV7-6 to TRBJ1-5, with no clear D. This CDR3 has 15 residues. Deletions cut 2 bases from V and 0 bases from J, with 8 bases between. In germline, CDR1 is SGHVS, CDR2 FNYEAQ. CDR3 protein: CASSLTTGSNQPQHF. CDR3 coding DNA: TGTGCCAGCAGCTTAACGACGGGTAGCAATCAGCCCCAGCATTTT.

This chain uses TRBV7-8 with TRBJ1-1; D unclear. The CDR3 is 16 residues long. From germline, CDR1 is SGHVS and CDR2 FQNEAQ. The V end was cut by 1 base, the J end by 1 base, with 13 bases between. This CDR3 reads CASSLGVLGENTEAFF. The CDR3 coding sequence is TGTGCCAGCAGCTTAGGGGTCCTGGGAGAGAACACTGAAGCTTTCTTT.

The chain combines TRBV7-2 with TRBJ1-4; TRBD1 might be the D (6 bases). Looked up from germline, CDR1 is SGHTA and CDR2 is FQGNSA. With 1 base removed from V and 0 bases from J, the gap between germline ends came to 9 bases. The CDR3 is 16 residues long. This CDR3 reads CASSLDRAATNEKLFF. The DNA of the CDR3 is TGTGCCAGCAGCTTAGACAGGGCCGCAACTAATGAAAAACTGTTTTTT.

The chain couples TRBV11-3 to TRBJ2-2, with TRBD1 matching over 9 bases. In germline, CDR1 is SGHNT, CDR2 YENEEA. CDR3 size: 17 residues. V shed 5 bases, J shed 5 bases, and the junction held 12 bases outside the gene matches. CDR3 nucleotide sequence: TGTGCCAGCAGCCCCTCCGGGGGGACAGGGTCAACCGGGGAGCTGTTTTTT. It yields the protein CASSPSGGTGSTGELFF.

V gene TRBV7-8 combines with J gene TRBJ1-5, with D possibly being TRBD1 (6 bases). Germline V gene data show CDR1 as SGHVS and CDR2 as FQNEAQ. V was shortened by 2 bases and J by 0 bases, with 11 bases between the two germline ends. CDR3 length equals 16 residues. CDR3 nucleotides: TGTGCCAGCAGCTTAACCGGGACACTTAGCAATCAGCCCCAGCATTTT. This encodes CASSLTGTLSNQPQHF.

The rearrangement uses TRBV15 and TRBJ2-2, with D possibly being TRBD1 (5 bases). The CDR3 runs 16 residues. Germline lookup yields CDR1 LNHNV and CDR2 YYDKDF (reference sequence). V was cut by 4 bases and J by 0 bases, with 12 bases left in between. The CDR3: CATSTTTVANTGELFF. CDR3 bases: TGTGCCACCAGCACCACGACAGTCGCGAACACCGGGGAGCTGTTTTTT.

This clone showed up just a few times. V and J are TRBV6-2 or TRBV6-3 and TRBJ2-7, with 12 bases matching TRBD1. This CDR3 is built from 17 residues. J gave up 4 bases and V 3 bases, and 10 bases lay outside the gene matches. Germline values: CDR1 MNHEY, CDR2 SVGEGT. CDR3 DNA sequence: TGTGCCAGCAGTTATGAGGCCGGGACAGGGGGCATGTACGAGCAGTACTTC. Its translation: CASSYEAGTGGMYEQYF.

In this sample, this clone turned up once. J is TRBJ1-1 and V is TRBV18; tentative D call: TRBD1 (5 bases). This CDR3 has 14 amino acids. CDR1 and CDR2 (germline): KGHSH, LQKENI. V lost 5 bases to trimming and J lost 1 base, with 11 bases between them. Written as DNA, the CDR3 is TGTGCCAGCTCAGCGGGGACGGAGAACACTGAAGCTTTCTTT. Translating it yields CASSAGTENTEAFF.

This chain joins TRBV5-1 and TRBJ2-1; 7 nucleotides match TRBD1. The CDR3 totals 13 residues. The V gene's germline CDR1 is SGHRS and CDR2 YFSETQ. The J segment lost 6 bases and the V segment lost 7 bases, leaving 7 bases of the junction unmatched. In DNA, the CDR3 is TGCGCCAGCCGTTCAGGGGGTCCCAATGAGCAGTTCTTC. Its translation is CASRSGGPNEQFF.

CDR3 bases: TGTGCTAGTGGCCACACTGGGACAGGGGGGGACACTGAAGCTTTCTTT. It is translated as CASGHTGTGGDTEAFF. V is TRBV12-5 and J is TRBJ1-1, with 11 bases aligning to TRBD1. Losses at the gene ends were 6 bases for V and 3 bases for J; bases not matched to a gene: 9. The germline V gene encodes CDR1 LGHNT and CDR2 FRNRAP. The CDR3 sequence is 16 residues long.

This clone is a singleton in its sample. This sequence joins TRBV3-1 (or the pseudogene TRBV3-2) and TRBJ1-1, with D hard to call. V lost 2 bases and J lost 0, with 7 bases in between. There are 14 residues in the CDR3. Germline lookup yields CDR1 LGHDT and CDR2 YNNKEL (reference sequence). The CDR3 nucleotides are TGTGCCAGCAGCCAAACAGCAATGAACACTGAAGCTTTCTTT. This gives the protein CASSQTAMNTEAFF.

V and J are TRBV13 and TRBJ2-2; 8 nucleotides agree with TRBD2. This CDR3 contains 16 residues. Losses at the gene ends were 6 bases for V and 6 bases for J; bases not matched to a gene: 12. Germline V gives CDR1 PRHDT, CDR2 FYEKMQ (reference sequence). The CDR3 protein is CASSSTAGAFAGELFF. The CDR3 bases are TGTGCCAGCAGTTCCACAGCGGGGGCATTTGCCGGGGAGCTGTTTTTT.

The rearrangement uses TRBV6-5 and TRBJ1-6, with a tentative D call TRBD1 (5 bases). The V gene lost 0 bases and the J gene lost 8 bases, with 11 bases spanning the gap. The CDR3 spans 15 residues. Germline loops: CDR1 MNHEY, CDR2 SVGAGI. CDR3 sequence (DNA): TGTGCCAGCAGTTACTCGGGCAGGGTGGATTCACCCCTCCACTTT. It specifies CASSYSGRVDSPLHF.

This sequence joins TRBV5-6 and TRBJ1-5; no clear D. Trimming shortened V by 3 bases and J by 3 bases, and 10 bases separated the two germline ends. Germline values: CDR1 SGHDT, CDR2 YYEEEE. The CDR3 is made up of 14 amino acids. The CDR3 here is CASSYGQTNQPQHF. For the CDR3, the DNA is TGTGCCAGCAGCTATGGGCAGACCAATCAGCCCCAGCATTTT.

The chain is built from TRBV2 and TRBJ2-5; TRBD2 aligns across 16 bases. With 7 bases clipped from V and 5 bases from J, the junction kept 10 bases outside the gene matches. The CDR3 contains 17 residues. Germline V gene data show CDR1 as SNHLY and CDR2 as FYNNEI. CDR3 protein: CASIRGTSGGAMETQYF. Here the CDR3 DNA reads TGTGCCAGCATCCGAGGGACTAGCGGGGGGGCCATGGAGACCCAGTACTTC.

This rearrangement joins TRBV9 to TRBJ2-2; 8 positions agree with TRBD2. J lost 4 bases, V lost 2 bases, and 7 bases had no gene match. Germline V lookup: CDR1 SGDLS, CDR2 YYNGEE. CDR3 length: 16 amino acids. The DNA for the CDR3 is TGTGCCAGCAGCGTGTCCGGGACTAGACCCACCGGGGAGCTGTTTTTT. This translates into CASSVSGTRPTGELFF.

The chain joins TRBV11-2 to TRBJ1-1; 7 bases line up with TRBD1. V lost 5 bases, J lost 0 bases, and 3 bases stayed unmatched. Germline V lookup: CDR1 SGHAT, CDR2 FQNNGV. The CDR3 contains 14 residues. The CDR3 region is CASSPRGVNTEAFF. The CDR3 DNA follows: TGTGCCAGCAGCCCCAGGGGGGTGAACACTGAAGCTTTCTTT.

The gene calls are TRBV10-3 and TRBJ1-6; D is unresolved. The V end lost 0 bases, the J end lost 9 bases, and 12 bases lay between the germline ends. The CDR3 sequence is 15 residues long. Germline values: CDR1 ENHRY, CDR2 SYGVKD. CDR3 nucleotide sequence: TGTGCCATCAGTGAGTCTCAGGTTCGGGGTTCACCCCTCCACTTT. Translating gives CAISESQVRGSPLHF.